Reported below is one TCR beta chain. The antigen remains unidentified. One end of the junction is discordant with germline, which a read error may explain. TCR beta cDNA libraries included unique molecular identifiers. Researchers reported 400,000 to 550,000 cDNA molecules coming from around 1 to 10 million T cells. TCRdb reprocessed the PCR reads via MiXCR and lists one record per CDR3 protein. The sample holds 380,000 or so distinct CDR3 sequences; less than 40% are singletons and the top ten take 10% to 15%. Germline CDR1 is SEHNR and CDR2 is FQNEAQ (reference sequence). This CDR3 region has 16 residues. The data were taken from a study of post-analysis software for immune sequencing data. Looking at the study overall: Included among the disease courses, which were recorded for the cohort, were relapsing-remitting, secondary progressive and progressive-relapsing multiple sclerosis. The study, taken as a whole, reports: A few TRBV segments (TRBV5-6, TRBV5-1 and TRBV20-1 among them) occurred more frequently in patients than in controls. People with multiple sclerosis had a significantly lower normalized Chao1 diversity than controls did.

Sequencing was carried out using blood. The rearrangement joins TRBV7-9 to TRBJ2-7; D is possibly TRBD2 (6 bases). The TCR was taken from a girl under 18 with multiple sclerosis. The CDR3: CAGSLADGGTSYEQYF. As DNA, the CDR3 is TGTGCCGGCAGCTTGGCTGACGGGGGTACCAGCTACGAGCAGTACTTC.